This T cell receptor (beta chain) was sequenced in a study of T cell changes during pregnancy in multiple sclerosis. Measured with immunoSEQ multiplex PCR; TCRdb has only the in-frame clones, and not every one. The sample has 75,000 to 95,000 clones, 85% to 95% seen once. This CDR3 contains 12 residues. CDR1 and CDR2 (germline): LNHDA, SQIVND (reference sequence). Trimming cost V 3 bases and J 0 bases, with 2 bases left between them. The TCR comes from a female donor with multiple sclerosis, enrolled in a pregnancy study. The rearrangement links TRBV19 to TRBJ2-5, with D uncertain. The sample consisted of peripheral blood, taken after pregnancy. CDR3 sequence: CASSINQETQYF. The CDR3 DNA reads as TGTGCCAGTAGTATCAACCAAGAGACCCAGTACTTC.